A single sample is the source of the 17 T cell receptor beta chains below, sequenced in a study of cytotoxic CD8 clonotypes in ibrutinib-treated CLL. Assay: immunoSEQ multiplex PCR; the TCRdb copy retains only in-frame clones and omits some. The sample records 250,000 to 350,000 clones, roughly three quarters being singletons. Sample: PBMCs, taken at disease progression, from a patient treated with ibrutinib. The receptors were sampled from a human donor with chronic lymphocytic leukemia.

The rearrangement joins TRBV9 to TRBJ1-4, with 7 bases fitting TRBD1. This CDR3 comprises 18 residues. Germline assignment: CDR1 SGDLS and CDR2 YYNGEE. J was trimmed by 5 bases and V by 0 bases; bases with no gene match: 13. CDR3 residues: CASSVAPLQDRWNEKLFF. The CDR3 coding sequence is TGTGCCAGCAGCGTAGCTCCCCTCCAGGACAGGTGGAATGAAAAACTGTTTTTT.

This chain uses TRBV4-1 with TRBJ1-2, with 8 bases matching TRBD1. V shed 0 bases and J 4 bases; nucleotides not matched to a gene: 13. Germline-derived CDR1 and CDR2 are MGHRA and YSYEKL. The CDR3 runs 18 residues. CDR3 in amino acids: CASSQDRVGTGQIYGYTF. The CDR3 bases are TGCGCCAGCAGCCAAGATCGGGTGGGGACAGGACAAATCTATGGCTACACCTTC.

V usage is TRBV29-1 and J usage is TRBJ1-2; 8 nucleotides line up with TRBD1. CDR3 length equals 13 residues. Germline loops: CDR1 SQVTM, CDR2 ANQGSEA. V was pared by 7 bases and J by 2 bases, with 6 bases of the junction left unmatched. CDR3 residues: CSEWDRPNYGYTF. CDR3 bases: TGCAGCGAGTGGGACAGGCCCAACTATGGCTACACCTTC.

J is TRBJ1-4 and V is TRBV29-1; TRBD1 matches 7 bases. CDR3 length: 13 residues. After removal of 4 bases from V and 6 bases from J, the junction contained 5 bases not matched to a gene. Germline assignment: CDR1 SQVTM and CDR2 ANQGSEA. The CDR3 protein is CSVGPGTDEKLFF. CDR3 sequence (DNA): TGCAGCGTTGGCCCCGGGACAGATGAAAAACTGTTTTTT.

V gene TRBV5-4 combines with J gene TRBJ2-3, with a weak D call TRBD2 (7 bases). Germline V lookup: CDR1 SGHNT, CDR2 YYREEE (reference sequence). Deletions cut 2 bases from V and 0 bases from J, with 13 bases between. The CDR3 contains 16 residues. The CDR3: CASSLGGRGSTDTQYF. CDR3 coding DNA: TGTGCCAGCAGCTTAGGGGGGCGGGGGAGCACAGATACGCAGTATTTT.

The rearrangement uses TRBV15 and TRBJ2-1; D call uncertain. Germline CDR1 is LNHNV and CDR2 is YYDKDF (reference sequence). The V end lost 3 bases, the J end lost 7 bases, and 10 bases lay between the germline ends. This CDR3 spans 13 amino acids. CDR3: CATSRAPGNEQFF. CDR3 DNA: TGTGCCACCAGCAGGGCTCCCGGGAATGAGCAGTTCTTC.

The chain links TRBV10-3 to TRBJ2-3; 9 bases fit TRBD2. J lost 0 bases, V lost 6 bases, and 4 bases had no gene match. This CDR3 has 15 residues. Looked up from germline, CDR1 is ENHRY and CDR2 is SYGVKD. CDR3 DNA: TGTGCCATCAGCAGGACTAGCGAAAGCACAGATACGCAGTATTTT. Protein sequence: CAISRTSESTDTQYF.

V usage is TRBV13 and J usage is TRBJ2-3, with TRBD2 matching over 8 bases. Trimming took 5 bases from V and 3 from J; bases not matched to a gene: 7. The CDR3 spans 15 residues. Germline CDR1 reads PRHDT; CDR2 reads FYEKMQ (reference sequence). CDR3 sequence (DNA): TGTGCCAGCAGCCTCCGGGGGGGCCTGACAGATACGCAGTATTTT. Translation: CASSLRGGLTDTQYF.

The CDR3 sequence is CASSLGDSGLGYYEQYF. The CDR3 DNA follows: TGTGCCAGCAGCTTAGGAGACAGTGGACTCGGGTACTACGAGCAGTACTTC. This rearrangement joins TRBV7-9 to TRBJ2-7; D could derive from TRBD1 or TRBD2 (5 bases each). V dropped 1 base and J dropped 3 bases, with 19 bases sitting between them. The germline V gene has CDR1 SEHNR and CDR2 FQNEAQ (reference sequence). The CDR3 extends over 17 amino acids. The full variable domain, completed using reference TRBV7-9 and TRBJ2-7, is DTGVSQNPRHKITKRGQNVTFRCDPISEHNRLYWYRQTLGQGPEFLTYFQNEAQLEKSRLLSDRFSAERPKGSFSTLEIQRTEQGDSAMYLCASSLGDSGLGYYEQYFGPGTRLTVT.

The chain couples TRBV9 to TRBJ2-7, with a tentative D call TRBD2 (6 bases). This CDR3 is built from 16 residues. V was pared by 4 bases and J by 2 bases, with 19 bases between. Germline V gene lookup returns CDR1 SGDLS and CDR2 YYNGEE. CDR3 bases: TGTGCCAGCAGCCACCCCACCGGGACTTGGACCTACGAGCAGTACTTC. The encoded protein is CASSHPTGTWTYEQYF.

This clone came up a few times. V gene TRBV19 combines with J gene TRBJ2-2, with 8 bases matching TRBD1. The junction had 2 bases not matched to a gene; V was cut back by 10 bases and J by 1 base. The germline CDR1 and CDR2 sequences are LNHDA and SQIVND (reference sequence). This CDR3 has 13 amino acids. In DNA form, the CDR3 reads TGTGCCACTGACAGGGGGAACACCGGGGAGCTGTTTTTT. As protein: CATDRGNTGELFF. The whole variable domain, remainder taken from reference TRBV19 and TRBJ2-2, is DGGITQSPKYLFRKEGQNVTLSCEQNLNHDAMYWYRQDPGQGLRLIYYSQIVNDFQKGDIAEGYSVSREKKESFPLTVTSAQKNPTAFYLCATDRGNTGELFFGEGSRLTVL.

V usage is TRBV18 and J usage is TRBJ2-2; 9 bases are a match to TRBD1. Looked up from germline, CDR1 is KGHSH and CDR2 is LQKENI. The CDR3 consists of 16 residues. J gave up 0 bases and V 6 bases, and 5 bases lay outside the gene matches. DNA for the CDR3: TGTGCCAGCTCCCCCCGGACAGGGGCGAACACCGGGGAGCTGTTTTTT. Encoded protein: CASSPRTGANTGELFF.

The chain recombines TRBV7-9 with TRBJ2-5, with 8 bases matching TRBD1. Losses at the gene ends were 3 bases for V and 3 bases for J; bases not matched to a gene: 3. CDR1 and CDR2 (germline): SEHNR, FQNEAQ (reference sequence). The CDR3 is 14 amino acids. CDR3: CASSLDRAKETQYF. In DNA form, the CDR3 reads TGTGCCAGCAGCTTGGACAGGGCCAAAGAGACCCAGTACTTC.

The V call is TRBV19, the J call TRBJ2-3; D might be TRBD2 (5 bases). Germline V gives CDR1 LNHDA, CDR2 SQIVND (reference sequence). CDR3 size: 12 residues. V shed 5 bases and J shed 8 bases, with 11 bases lying between them. CDR3 residues: CASSEIRGTQYF. The CDR3 nucleotides are TGTGCCAGTAGTGAGATCCGGGGTACGCAGTATTTT.

This clone was seen a handful of times. The chain carries TRBV27 and TRBJ2-1; no firm D call. The CDR3 consists of 15 residues. CDR1 is MNHEY and CDR2 is SMNVEV in the germline V gene (reference sequence). Trimming cost V 4 bases and J 0 bases, with 10 bases left between them. This chain's CDR3 is CASSSRGHSYNEQFF. CDR3 in DNA: TGTGCCAGCAGTTCCCGTGGGCACTCCTACAATGAGCAGTTCTTC.

This clone was detected once. V is TRBV5-1 and J is TRBJ2-3, with 7 bases lining up with TRBD2. The germline gives CDR1 SGHRS, CDR2 YFSETQ. The CDR3 contains 15 residues. With V trimmed by 1 base and J by 2 bases, 4 bases remained unmatched. CDR3 protein: CASSLPAGYTDTQYF. DNA for the CDR3: TGCGCCAGCAGCTTGCCAGCGGGGTACACAGATACGCAGTATTTT. Drawing the rest from reference TRBV5-1 and TRBJ2-3, the complete variable domain is KAGVTQTPRYLIKTRGQQVTLSCSPISGHRSVSWYQQTPGQGLQFLFEYFSETQRNKGNFPGRFSGRQFSNSRSEMNVSTLELGDSALYLCASSLPAGYTDTQYFGPGTRLTVL.

The CDR3 here is CASSASYEQYF. The CDR3 coding sequence is TGTGCCAGCTCGGCTAGCTACGAGCAGTACTTC. The chain couples TRBV28 to TRBJ2-7; unclear D gene. V lost 8 bases to trimming and J lost 3 bases, with 8 bases between them. Germline loops: CDR1 MDHEN, CDR2 SYDVKM. The CDR3 spans 11 residues.